These 17 T cell receptor beta chains originate from one sample sequenced in a study of blood T cell repertoires in COVID-19. Generated by immunoSEQ multiplex PCR, the TCRdb table keeps only in-frame clones and is missing some. The sample holds around 15,000 clones; over 70% are singletons and the top ten take roughly 26%. The sample consisted of peripheral blood. Receptor source: a woman in her seventies with active COVID-19.

The chain combines TRBV6-5 with TRBJ1-1; a possible D gene is TRBD1 (5 bases). Deletions cut 5 bases from V and 0 bases from J, with 10 bases between. The CDR3 spans 14 residues. Germline CDR1 MNHEY, CDR2 SVGAGI. CDR3 in DNA: TGTGCCAGCAGTCAAAGACAGTTGAACACTGAAGCTTTCTTT. Translating it yields CASSQRQLNTEAFF.

The chain recombines TRBV3-1 (or the pseudogene TRBV3-2) with TRBJ2-1; 15 nucleotides match TRBD2. Germline loops: CDR1 LGHDT, CDR2 YNNKEL (reference sequence). The ends lost 7 bases at V and 8 bases at J; junction bases unmatched: 6. This CDR3 region has 15 residues. Here the CDR3 reads CASKGTSGRSDEQFF. DNA of the CDR3: TGTGCCAGCAAGGGGACTAGCGGGAGGTCCGATGAGCAGTTCTTC.

The V call is TRBV27, the J call TRBJ2-1; a weak D match, TRBD1 (6 bases). Germline V lookup: CDR1 MNHEY, CDR2 SMNVEV (reference sequence). Trimming pared 7 bases from V and 3 bases from J, leaving 13 bases between. This CDR3 has 14 residues. CDR3 bases: TGTGCCAGCACAGGGACAAGGGACTACAATGAGCAGTTCTTC. Amino acid sequence: CASTGTRDYNEQFF.

This clone was seen only once. The chain combines TRBV5-1 with TRBJ1-2; 7 nucleotides agree with TRBD1. Germline CDR1 reads SGHRS; CDR2 reads YFSETQ. With 5 bases clipped from V and 8 bases from J, the junction kept 9 bases outside the gene matches. This CDR3 contains 13 residues. This chain's CDR3 is CASSPTGARGYTF. In nucleotides, the CDR3 is TGCGCCAGCAGTCCAACAGGGGCGAGAGGCTACACCTTC.

The rearrangement links TRBV9 to TRBJ2-3, with 10 bases identical to TRBD2. The ends lost 0 bases at V and 6 bases at J; junction bases unmatched: 7. The CDR3 is 16 amino acids. Germline V CDR1 and CDR2: SGDLS, YYNGEE. The CDR3 DNA reads as TGTGCCAGCAGCGTAGGGGCTAGCGGGAGAGGCGATACGCAGTATTTT. Amino acid sequence: CASSVGASGRGDTQYF.

This clone appeared once. This chain joins TRBV28 and TRBJ2-3, with D possibly TRBD2 on 5 matching bases. The CDR3 extends over 16 amino acids. V was clipped by 4 bases and J by 3 bases, with 17 bases between them. CDR1 MDHEN and CDR2 SYDVKM come from the germline V gene. CDR3 in DNA: TGTGCCAGCAGTTCTGCGGCCGGGGTGGGTACAGATACGCAGTATTTT. Translating it yields CASSSAAGVGTDTQYF.

The rearrangement links TRBV7-3 to TRBJ2-3, with unresolved D. The V end was cut by 3 bases, the J end by 6 bases, with 10 bases between. The germline V gene encodes CDR1 SGHTA and CDR2 FQGTGA. There are 13 residues in the CDR3. DNA for the CDR3: TGTGCCAGCAGCTTCGACTGGCGGGATACGCAGTATTTT. It encodes CASSFDWRDTQYF.

Only one count was recorded for this clone. The rearrangement joins TRBV28 to TRBJ2-7; the match to TRBD2 covers 7 bases. J gave up 5 bases and V 3 bases, and 13 bases lay outside the gene matches. Germline values: CDR1 MDHEN, CDR2 SYDVKM. The CDR3 runs 16 residues. CDR3 in amino acids: CASSFLIWGGENEQYF. The CDR3 DNA follows: TGTGCCAGCAGTTTCCTCATTTGGGGGGGGGAAAACGAGCAGTACTTC.

A few counts support this clone. This chain uses TRBV7-8 with TRBJ1-1, with D uncertain. There are 14 residues in the CDR3. V was clipped by 4 bases and J by 0 bases, with 9 bases between them. CDR1 is SGHVS, CDR2 FQNEAQ, per germline. The CDR3 DNA sequence: TGTGCCAGCAGCTCCAACGACATGAACACTGAAGCTTTCTTT. Translating gives CASSSNDMNTEAFF.

The rearrangement joins TRBV28 to TRBJ2-1; tentatively, D is TRBD1 (5 bases). Trimming left V 7 bases short and J 6 bases short, with 16 bases between. In germline, CDR1 is MDHEN, CDR2 SYDVKM. This CDR3 spans 14 amino acids. The CDR3 reads CASMVGITGNEQFF. In nucleotides, the CDR3 is TGTGCCAGCATGGTGGGGATTACAGGCAATGAGCAGTTCTTC.

Only one count was recorded for this clone. The V and J genes are TRBV3-1 (or the pseudogene TRBV3-2) and TRBJ1-2; 7 nucleotides agree with TRBD1. V shed 4 bases, J shed 0 bases, and the junction held 2 bases outside the gene matches. Germline V gene sequence: CDR1 LGHDT, CDR2 YNNKEL (reference sequence). The CDR3 contains 14 residues. The CDR3 coding sequence is TGTGCCAGCAGCCCAGGGACAGCTAACTATGGCTACACCTTC. Translated: CASSPGTANYGYTF.

The genes are TRBV5-1 and TRBJ2-7, with D tentatively TRBD2 (6 bases). V lost 3 bases and J 5 bases, leaving 18 bases between the germline ends. The CDR3 is 15 residues long. Germline V gene sequence: CDR1 SGHRS, CDR2 YFSETQ. CDR3 nucleotide sequence: TGCGCCAGCAGCTGGCGGGGTCTAAGCGTCCACGAGCAGTACTTC. Encoded protein: CASSWRGLSVHEQYF.

This clone was detected once. The V and J genes are TRBV10-3 and TRBJ1-2; a weak D match, TRBD1 (6 bases). The V gene lost 6 bases and the J gene lost 4 bases, with 9 bases spanning the gap. This CDR3 spans 12 amino acids. Germline V lookup: CDR1 ENHRY, CDR2 SYGVKD. The DNA for the CDR3 is TGTGCCATCAGCACAGGGCTCTATGGCTACACCTTC. This encodes CAISTGLYGYTF.

The chain joins TRBV7-2 to TRBJ2-7; perhaps TRBD2 as D (5 bases). This CDR3 contains 14 residues. V gave up 5 bases and J gave up 1 base, with 12 bases separating them. Germline CDR1 SGHTA, CDR2 FQGNSA. The CDR3 DNA sequence: TGTGCCAGCAGCGTAGGGAGTGCGTCCTACGAGCAGTACTTC. It specifies CASSVGSASYEQYF.

The V gene is TRBV5-6, the J gene TRBJ1-3, with D unresolved. This CDR3 comprises 15 residues. The V and J ends lost 4 bases and 0 bases respectively, with 11 bases between them. Germline assignment: CDR1 SGHDT and CDR2 YYEEEE. The CDR3 loop is CASSPAISSGNTIYF. Written as DNA, the CDR3 is TGTGCCAGCAGCCCCGCGATTAGCTCTGGAAACACCATATATTTT.

V and J are TRBV10-3 and TRBJ2-1, with D tentatively TRBD2 (5 bases). V shed 0 bases and J shed 6 bases, with 9 bases lying between them. From germline, CDR1 is ENHRY and CDR2 SYGVKD. The CDR3 extends over 14 amino acids. The CDR3: CAISESRRRNEQFF. CDR3 bases: TGTGCCATCAGTGAGTCCAGGAGGCGCAATGAGCAGTTCTTC.

This chain links TRBV18 with TRBJ1-1; D not resolved. Trimming left V 0 bases short and J 3 bases short, with 14 bases between. This CDR3 comprises 16 residues. The V gene's germline CDR1 is KGHSH and CDR2 LQKENI. Here the CDR3 DNA reads TGTGCCAGCTCACCACCCCCCTGGAAGGAGGACACTGAAGCTTTCTTT. Residues: CASSPPPWKEDTEAFF.